This TCR beta chain was observed in a study of blood T cell repertoires in COVID-19. Background on the study: Whether acute or convalescent, the COVID-19 samples came from the United States, Italy and Spain. The cDNA or gDNA used as material had been derived from T cells, B-cell-depleted T cells, or PBMCs.

V gave up 0 bases and J gave up 1 base, with 15 bases separating them. The V gene's germline CDR1 is KGHSH and CDR2 LQKENI. The CDR3 spans 18 residues. In the original analysis: The assay estimated nucleated cells by amplifying reference gene primers. Sequencing used immunoSEQ multiplex PCR; TCRdb keeps in-frame clones, though not all of them. The V and J calls and clone size are taken from that table; D and trimming were inferred from the DNA. This sample has under 9,500 clones, with 80% to 90% found just once. The sequenced sample consisted of peripheral blood. This chain links TRBV18 with TRBJ2-2, with D perhaps TRBD2 (5 bases). The sequence derives from a human donor in a cohort sampled during active COVID-19. The CDR3 is CASSPPTPSGGNTGELFF. DNA of the CDR3: TGTGCCAGCTCACCACCGACCCCGAGCGGAGGGAACACCGGGGAGCTGTTTTTT.